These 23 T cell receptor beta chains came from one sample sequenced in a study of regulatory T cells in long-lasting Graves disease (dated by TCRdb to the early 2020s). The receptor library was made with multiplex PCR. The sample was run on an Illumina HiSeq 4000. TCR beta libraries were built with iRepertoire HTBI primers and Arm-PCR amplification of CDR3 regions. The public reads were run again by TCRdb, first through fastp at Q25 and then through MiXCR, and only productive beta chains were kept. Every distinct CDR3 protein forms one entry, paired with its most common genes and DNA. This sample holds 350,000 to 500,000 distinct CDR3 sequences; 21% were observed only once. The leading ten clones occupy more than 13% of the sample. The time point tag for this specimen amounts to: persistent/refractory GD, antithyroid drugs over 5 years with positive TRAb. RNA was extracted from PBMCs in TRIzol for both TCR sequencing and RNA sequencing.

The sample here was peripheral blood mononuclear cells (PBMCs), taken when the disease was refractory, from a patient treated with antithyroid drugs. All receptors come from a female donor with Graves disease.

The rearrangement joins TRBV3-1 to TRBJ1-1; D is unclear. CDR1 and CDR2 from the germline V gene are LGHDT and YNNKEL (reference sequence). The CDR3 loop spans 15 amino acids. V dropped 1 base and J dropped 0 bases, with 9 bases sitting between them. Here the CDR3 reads CASSQGLGLNTEAFF. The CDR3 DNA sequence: TGTGCCAGCAGCCAAGGGCTGGGCCTGAACACTGAAGCTTTCTTT.

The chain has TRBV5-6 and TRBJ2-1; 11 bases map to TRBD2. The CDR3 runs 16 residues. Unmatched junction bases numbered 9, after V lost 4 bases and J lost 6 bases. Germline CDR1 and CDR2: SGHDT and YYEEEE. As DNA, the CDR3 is TGTGCCAGCAGCCCGGGGGGTAGCGGGAGGGTCAATGAGCAGTTCTTC. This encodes CASSPGGSGRVNEQFF.

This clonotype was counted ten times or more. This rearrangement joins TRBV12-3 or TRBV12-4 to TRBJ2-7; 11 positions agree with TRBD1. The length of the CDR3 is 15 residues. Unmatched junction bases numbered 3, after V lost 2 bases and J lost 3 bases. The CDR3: CASSLLGTGGYEQYF. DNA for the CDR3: TGTGCCAGCAGTTTATTGGGGACAGGGGGCTACGAGCAGTACTTC.

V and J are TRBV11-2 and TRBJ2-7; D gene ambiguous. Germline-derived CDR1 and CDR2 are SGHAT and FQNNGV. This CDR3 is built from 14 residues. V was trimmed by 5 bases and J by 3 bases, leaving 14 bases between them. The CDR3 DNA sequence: TGTGCCAGCAGCCCCCCTGGGGTCGACTACGAGCAGTACTTC. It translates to CASSPPGVDYEQYF.

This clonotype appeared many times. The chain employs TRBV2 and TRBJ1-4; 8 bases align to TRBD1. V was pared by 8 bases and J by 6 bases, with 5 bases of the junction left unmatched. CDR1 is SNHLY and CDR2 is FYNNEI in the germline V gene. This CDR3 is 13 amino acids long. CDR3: CASGGQGDEKLFF. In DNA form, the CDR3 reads TGTGCCAGCGGAGGACAGGGAGATGAAAAACTGTTTTTT.

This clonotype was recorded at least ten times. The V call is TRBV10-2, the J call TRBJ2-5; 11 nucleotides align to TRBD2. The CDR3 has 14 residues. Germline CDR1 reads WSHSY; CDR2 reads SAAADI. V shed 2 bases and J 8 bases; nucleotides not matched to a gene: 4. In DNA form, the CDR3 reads TGCGCCAGCAGTGAGGGGCTAGCGGGAGGAACCCAGTACTTC. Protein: CASSEGLAGGTQYF.

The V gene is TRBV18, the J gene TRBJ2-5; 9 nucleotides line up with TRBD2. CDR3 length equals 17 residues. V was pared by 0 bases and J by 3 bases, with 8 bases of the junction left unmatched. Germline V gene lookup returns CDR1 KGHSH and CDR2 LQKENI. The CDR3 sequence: CASSPPARLAVEETQYF. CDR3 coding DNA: TGTGCCAGCTCACCACCCGCCAGACTAGCGGTAGAAGAGACCCAGTACTTC.

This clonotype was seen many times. CDR3 region: CASKEGSTEAFF. The CDR3 DNA follows: TGTGCCAGTAAAGAGGGGAGCACTGAAGCTTTCTTT. The chain carries TRBV19 and TRBJ1-1; tentatively, D is TRBD1 (5 bases). Germline V gives CDR1 LNHDA, CDR2 SQIVND (reference sequence). The CDR3 has 12 residues. The V end was cut by 7 bases, the J end by 4 bases, with 10 bases between.

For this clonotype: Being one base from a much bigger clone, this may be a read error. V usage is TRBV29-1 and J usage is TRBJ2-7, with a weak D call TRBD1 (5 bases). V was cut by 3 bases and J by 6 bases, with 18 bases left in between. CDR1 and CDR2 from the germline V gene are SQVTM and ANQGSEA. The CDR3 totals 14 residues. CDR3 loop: CSVDSQGRVSEQYF. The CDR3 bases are TGCAGCGTTGATTCCCAGGGTAGAGTCTCCGAGCAGTACTTC.

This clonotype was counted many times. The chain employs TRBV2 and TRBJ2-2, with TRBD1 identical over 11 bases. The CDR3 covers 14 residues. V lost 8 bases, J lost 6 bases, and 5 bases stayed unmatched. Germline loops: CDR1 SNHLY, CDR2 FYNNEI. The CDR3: CASLGTGGSGELFF. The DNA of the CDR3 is TGTGCCAGCTTGGGGACAGGGGGATCCGGGGAGCTGTTTTTT.

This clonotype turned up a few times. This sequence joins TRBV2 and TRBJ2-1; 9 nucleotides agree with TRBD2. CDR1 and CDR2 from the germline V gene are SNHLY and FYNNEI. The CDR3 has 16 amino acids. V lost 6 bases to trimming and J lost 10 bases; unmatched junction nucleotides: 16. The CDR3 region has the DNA TGTGCCAGCAGACGGGGACTAGCTGGGGGTGAGCGCGAGCAGTTCTTC. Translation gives CASRRGLAGGEREQFF.

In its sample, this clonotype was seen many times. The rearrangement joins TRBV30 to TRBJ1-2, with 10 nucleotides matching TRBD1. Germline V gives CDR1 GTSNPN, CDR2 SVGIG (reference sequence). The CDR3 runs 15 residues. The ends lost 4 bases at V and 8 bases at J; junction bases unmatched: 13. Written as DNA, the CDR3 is TGTGCCTGGAATAGGGACAGGGGCAAGCATTACGGCTACACCTTC. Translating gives CAWNRDRGKHYGYTF. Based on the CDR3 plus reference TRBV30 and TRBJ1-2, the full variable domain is SQTIHQWPATLVQPVGSPLSLECTVEGTSNPNLYWYRQAAGRGLQLLFYSVGIGQISSEVPQNLSASRPQDRQFILSSKKLLLSDSGFYLCAWNRDRGKHYGYTFGSGTRLTVV.

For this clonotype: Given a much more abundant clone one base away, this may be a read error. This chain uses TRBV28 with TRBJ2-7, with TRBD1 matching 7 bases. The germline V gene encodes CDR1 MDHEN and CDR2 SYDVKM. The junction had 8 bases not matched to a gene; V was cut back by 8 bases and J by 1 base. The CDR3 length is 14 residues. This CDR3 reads CASGQVDKSYEQYF. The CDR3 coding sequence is TGTGCCAGCGGACAGGTTGACAAATCCTACGAGCAGTACTTC. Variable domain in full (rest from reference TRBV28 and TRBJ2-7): DVKVTQSSRYLVKRTGEKVFLECVQDMDHENMFWYRQDPGLGLRLIYFSYDVKMKEKGDIPEGYSVSREKKERFSLILESASTNQTSMYLCASGQVDKSYEQYFGPGTRLTVT.

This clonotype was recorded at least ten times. The CDR3 region has the DNA TGTGCCACGGTAGGGACCTACGAGCAGTACTTC. Translated, it gives CATVGTYEQYF. The chain has TRBV10-3 and TRBJ2-7; D unresolved. The CDR3 loop spans 11 amino acids. V lost 10 bases and J 2 bases, leaving 9 bases between the germline ends. The germline CDR1 and CDR2 sequences are ENHRY and SYGVKD.

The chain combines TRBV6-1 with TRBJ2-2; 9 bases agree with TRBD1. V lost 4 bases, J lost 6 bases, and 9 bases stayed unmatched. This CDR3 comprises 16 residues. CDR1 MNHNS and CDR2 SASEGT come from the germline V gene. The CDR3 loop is CASSARDRVSSGELFF. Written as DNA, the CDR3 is TGTGCCAGCAGTGCACGGGACAGGGTTTCTTCCGGGGAGCTGTTTTTT.

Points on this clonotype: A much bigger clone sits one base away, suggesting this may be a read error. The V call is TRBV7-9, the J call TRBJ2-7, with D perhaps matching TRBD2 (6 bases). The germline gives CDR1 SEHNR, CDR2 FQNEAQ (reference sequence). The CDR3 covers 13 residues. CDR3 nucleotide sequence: TGTGCCAGCAGCTTAGAGCCGGCTAGCGAGCGGTACTTC. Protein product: CASSLEPASERYF.

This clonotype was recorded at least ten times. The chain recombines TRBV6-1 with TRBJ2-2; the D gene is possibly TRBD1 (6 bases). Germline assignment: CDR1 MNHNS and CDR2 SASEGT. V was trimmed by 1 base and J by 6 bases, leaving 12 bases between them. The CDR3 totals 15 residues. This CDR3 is CASSEEPHRAGELFF. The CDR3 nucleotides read TGTGCCAGCAGTGAAGAGCCCCACAGGGCCGGGGAGCTGTTTTTT.

The CDR3 spells CASSLPGTTTDTQYF. The CDR3 coding sequence is TGTGCCAGCAGCCTACCCGGGACAACGACAGATACGCAGTATTTT. The rearrangement links TRBV27 to TRBJ2-3, with D possibly matching TRBD1 (6 bases). CDR3 size: 15 residues. Trimming stripped 6 bases from V and 3 bases from J, with 16 bases between. The V gene's germline CDR1 is MNHEY and CDR2 SMNVEV (reference sequence).

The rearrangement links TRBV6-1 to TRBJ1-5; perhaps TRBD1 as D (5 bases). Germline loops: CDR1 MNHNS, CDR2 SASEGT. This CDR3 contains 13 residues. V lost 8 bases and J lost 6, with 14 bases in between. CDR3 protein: CASGVGRTQPQHF. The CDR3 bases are TGTGCCAGCGGCGTGGGGCGGACTCAGCCCCAGCATTTT.

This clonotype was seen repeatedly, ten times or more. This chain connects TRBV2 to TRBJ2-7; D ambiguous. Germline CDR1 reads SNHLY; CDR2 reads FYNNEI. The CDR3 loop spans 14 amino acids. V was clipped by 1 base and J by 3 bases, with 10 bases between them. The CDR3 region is CASSEGTNGYEQYF. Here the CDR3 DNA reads TGTGCCAGCAGTGAAGGGACCAATGGCTACGAGCAGTACTTC.

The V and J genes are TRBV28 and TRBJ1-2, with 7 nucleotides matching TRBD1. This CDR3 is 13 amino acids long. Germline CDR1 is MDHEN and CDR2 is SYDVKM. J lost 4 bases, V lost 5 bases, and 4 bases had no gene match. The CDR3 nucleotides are TGTGCCAGCAGTAACAGGGGTGGCTATGGCTACACCTTC. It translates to CASSNRGGYGYTF.

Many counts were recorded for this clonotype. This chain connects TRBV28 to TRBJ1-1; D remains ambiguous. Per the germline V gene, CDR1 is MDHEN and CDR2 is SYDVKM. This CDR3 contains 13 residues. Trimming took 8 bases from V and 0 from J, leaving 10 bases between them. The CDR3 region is CASLGDMNTEAFF. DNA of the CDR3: TGTGCCAGCTTAGGAGACATGAACACTGAAGCTTTCTTT.

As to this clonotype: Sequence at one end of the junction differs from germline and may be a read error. For the CDR3, the DNA is TGCGCCAGCAGTGACGCCGGGACAAGCTACAATGAGCAGTTCTTC. Residues: CASSDAGTSYNEQFF. This chain uses TRBV6-1 with TRBJ2-1, with D tentatively TRBD1 (6 bases). Germline CDR1 and CDR2: MNHNS and SASEGT. CDR3 length: 15 amino acids.